Listed below are T cell receptor beta chains from one sample, sequenced in a study of CD8 T cells in ankylosing spondylitis. MiXCR was run by TCRdb on the 5' RACE reads, yielding one entry per CDR3 protein. The table shows a few hundred thousand distinct CDR3 sequences, with around 18% occurring only once. What was sequenced was blood, either unsorted or a sorted T cell fraction (not recorded which). The receptors were sampled from a male donor with ankylosing spondylitis. CDR3s include the opening cysteine and the closing phenylalanine or tryptophan. The order of the fields is D gene, V gene, clone size, J gene, CDR3 protein, CDR3 DNA. The D gene is left open where the match is weak. The listing skips clone size in some rows; elsewhere it reads once, few, many or a size class.

>-|TRBV11-2|-|TRBJ2-3
CASSLAPAGEDTQYF
TGTGCCAGCAGCTTAGCCCCCGCGGGCGAAGATACGCAGTATTTT
>-|TRBV5-1|few|TRBJ2-1
CASSGGTEVTNEQFF
TGCGCCAGCAGCGGCGGGACGGAGGTAACCAATGAGCAGTTCTTC
>-|TRBV6-1|-|TRBJ2-7
CASSESSWVTYEQYF
TGTGCCAGCAGTGAAAGTTCCTGGGTCACCTACGAGCAGTACTTC
>TRBD2|TRBV20-1|-|TRBJ2-4
CSACGLAGGLAKNIQYF
TGCAGTGCTTGCGGACTAGCGGGAGGGCTAGCCAAAAACATTCAGTACTTC
>-|TRBV9|-|TRBJ1-2
CASSTRGDPNYGYTF
TGTGCCAGCAGCACCAGAGGGGACCCTAACTATGGCTACACCTTC
>TRBD2|TRBV4-3|-|TRBJ2-1
CASSQDPGTSVYNEQFF
TGCGCCAGCAGCCAAGATCCGGGGACTAGCGTCTACAATGAGCAGTTCTTC
>-|TRBV10-3|-|TRBJ1-2
CAIKEDAWGLGYTF
TGTGCCATCAAGGAGGACGCTTGGGGTCTTGGCTACACCTTC
>-|TRBV7-6|-|TRBJ1-1
CASSSLGGSAEAFF
TGTGCCAGCAGCTCCCTCGGGGGCAGTGCTGAAGCTTTCTTT
>-|TRBV5-1|few|TRBJ2-7
CASSFEVPYEQYF
TGCGCCAGCAGCTTTGAGGTGCCGTACGAGCAGTACTTC
>TRBD2|TRBV5-1|few|TRBJ2-5
CASSLGVAGEGETQYF
TGCGCCAGCAGCTTGGGGGTAGCGGGAGAGGGAGAGACCCAGTACTTC
>TRBD2|TRBV28|-|TRBJ2-1
CASSHLAGGPSEQFF
TGTGCCAGCAGTCACCTAGCGGGAGGGCCAAGTGAGCAGTTCTTC
>-|TRBV9|-|TRBJ1-4
CASSASSSGDATNEKLFF
TGTGCCAGCAGCGCCTCGTCTTCGGGCGATGCAACTAATGAAAAACTGTTTTTT
>-|TRBV7-3|-|TRBJ2-3
CASSVASPPSDTQYF
TGTGCCAGCAGCGTAGCTAGTCCCCCTTCAGATACGCAGTATTTT
>-|TRBV9|many|TRBJ1-3
CASSVGPGAYGNTIYF
TGTGCCAGCAGCGTAGGTCCGGGGGCATATGGAAACACCATATATTTT
>TRBD2|TRBV15|many|TRBJ2-5
CATSRAAGGINQETQYF
TGTGCCACCAGCAGAGCGGCGGGGGGGATTAACCAAGAGACCCAGTACTTC
>-|TRBV7-8|few|TRBJ1-1
CASSYYHDTEAFF
TGTGCCAGCAGCTACTACCACGACACTGAAGCTTTCTTT
>-|TRBV7-8|few|TRBJ1-1
CASSVGGQTEAFF
TGTGCCAGCAGCGTAGGCGGACAGACCGAAGCTTTCTTT
>-|TRBV29-1|few|TRBJ2-7
CSVSPGTELYEQYF
TGCAGCGTCTCTCCCGGGACCGAGCTCTACGAGCAGTACTTC
>-|TRBV6-5|-|TRBJ2-5
CASSYVGAVETQYF
TGTGCCAGCAGTTACGTAGGGGCGGTAGAGACCCAGTACTTC
>TRBD1|TRBV2|few|TRBJ2-7
CASRYGTGDYEQYF
TGTGCCAGCAGATACGGGACAGGGGATTACGAGCAGTACTTC
>TRBD1|TRBV5-6|once|TRBJ1-2
CASSVLTGNYGYTF
TGTGCCAGCAGCGTGCTGACAGGGAACTATGGCTACACCTTC
>-|TRBV30|few|TRBJ2-1
CAWSVANEQFF
TGTGCCTGGAGTGTAGCCAATGAGCAGTTCTTC
>TRBD2|TRBV3-1|few|TRBJ2-7
CASSQGVAGAYEQYF
TGTGCCAGCAGCCAAGGTGTAGCGGGAGCCTACGAGCAGTACTTC
>-|TRBV27|-|TRBJ2-1
CASSLAEDNEQFF
TGTGCCAGCAGTTTGGCCGAGGACAATGAGCAGTTCTTC
>-|TRBV4-1|-|TRBJ2-3
CASSQDGGHGVDTQYF
TGCGCCAGCAGCCAAGATGGAGGGCATGGAGTGGATACGCAGTATTTT
>-|TRBV6-1|-|TRBJ2-7
CAISRDGSYEQYF
TGTGCCATTTCCCGGGACGGATCCTACGAGCAGTACTTC
>-|TRBV6-8|-|TRBJ1-1
CASRTGTPPKIEAFF
TGTGCCAGCAGAACCGGGACACCTCCAAAAATTGAAGCTTTCTTT
>-|TRBV4-3|many|TRBJ2-1
CASSQASGLSSYNEQFF
TGCGCCAGCAGCCAGGCAAGCGGGTTAAGCTCCTACAATGAGCAGTTCTTC